The T cell receptor beta chain under discussion was sequenced for a study of control samples from healthy donors and cancer patients. This CDR3 spans 15 amino acids. Trimming stripped 4 bases from V and 4 bases from J, with 14 bases between. The germline CDR1 and CDR2 sequences are SNHLY and FYNNEI. The table came from immunoSEQ multiplex PCR; TCRdb's copy has only in-frame clones and leaves some out. Found here are some 140,000 clones, approximately 90% of them singletons; the top ten hold approximately 9.4%. This clone was recorded once. The genes are TRBV2 and TRBJ1-3, with D perhaps matching TRBD1 (5 bases). This clonotype originated in a woman younger than 45 in good health. Sequenced sample: blood. CDR3 sequence (DNA): TGTGCCAGCAGTGTGGGACGGCCGCAGGGAAACACCATATATTTT. Protein product: CASSVGRPQGNTIYF. The entire variable domain, with the rest obtained from reference TRBV2 and TRBJ1-3, is as follows: EPEVTQTPSHQVTQMGQEVILRCVPISNHLYFYWYRQILGQKVEFLVSFYNNEISEKSEIFDDQFSVERPDGSNFTLKIRSTKLEDSAMYFCASSVGRPQGNTIYFGEGSWLTVV.